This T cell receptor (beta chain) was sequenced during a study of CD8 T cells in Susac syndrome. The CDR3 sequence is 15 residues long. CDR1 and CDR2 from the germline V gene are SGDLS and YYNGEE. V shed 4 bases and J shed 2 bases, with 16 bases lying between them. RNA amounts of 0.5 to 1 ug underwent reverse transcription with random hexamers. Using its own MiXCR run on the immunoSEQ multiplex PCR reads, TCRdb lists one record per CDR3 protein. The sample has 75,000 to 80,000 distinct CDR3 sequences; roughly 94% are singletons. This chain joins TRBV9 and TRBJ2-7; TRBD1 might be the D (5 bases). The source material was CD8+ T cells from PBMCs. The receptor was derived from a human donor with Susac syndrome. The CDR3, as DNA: TGTGCCAGCAGCCCCCTGACAGTCCCGACCTACGAGCAGTACTTC. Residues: CASSPLTVPTYEQYF. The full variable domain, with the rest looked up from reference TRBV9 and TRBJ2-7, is DSGVTQTPKHLITATGQRVTLRCSPRSGDLSVYWYQQSLDQGLQFLIQYYNGEERAKGNILERFSAQQFPDLHSELNLSSLELGDSALYFCASSPLTVPTYEQYFGPGTRLTVT.